What follows is one T cell receptor beta chain and its context. Its matching antigen is unknown. The data were produced by immunoSEQ multiplex PCR, yet TCRdb's version contains in-frame clones alone and is incomplete. In the table there are over 1.5 million clones, about 98% of which are singletons. The record originates from a study of shared clonotypes between healthy human individuals. General study points: Naive CD4 clonotypes were shared across several donors at 4% to 5%.

The CDR3 has 14 amino acids. Germline V lookup: CDR1 SGHRS, CDR2 YFSETQ. V dropped 2 bases and J dropped 0 bases, with 9 bases sitting between them. The TCR originated in a man in his thirties or forties in good health. Sample: naive CD4+ T cells sorted from blood. Subset noted: CD45RA+ positively selected. The rearrangement uses TRBV5-1 and TRBJ2-7; no clear D. The CDR3: CASSFKRSSYEQYF. The CDR3 nucleotides read TGCGCCAGCAGCTTCAAGAGGAGCTCCTACGAGCAGTACTTC.